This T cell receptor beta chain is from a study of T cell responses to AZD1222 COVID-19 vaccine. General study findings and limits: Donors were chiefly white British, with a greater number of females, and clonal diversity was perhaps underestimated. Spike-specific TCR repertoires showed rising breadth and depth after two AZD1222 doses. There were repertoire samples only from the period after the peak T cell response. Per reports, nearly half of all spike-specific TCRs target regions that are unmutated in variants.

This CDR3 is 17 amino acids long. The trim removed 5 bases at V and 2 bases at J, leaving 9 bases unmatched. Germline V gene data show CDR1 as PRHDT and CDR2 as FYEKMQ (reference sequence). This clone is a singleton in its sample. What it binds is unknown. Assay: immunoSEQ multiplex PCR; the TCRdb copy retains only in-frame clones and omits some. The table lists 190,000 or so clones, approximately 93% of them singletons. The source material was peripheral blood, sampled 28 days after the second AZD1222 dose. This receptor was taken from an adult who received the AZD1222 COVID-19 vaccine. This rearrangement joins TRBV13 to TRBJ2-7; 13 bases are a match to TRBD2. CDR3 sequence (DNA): TGTGCCAGCAGCCAACGACTAGCGGGGGGACCCACCTACGAGCAGTACTTC. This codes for CASSQRLAGGPTYEQYF.